This T cell receptor beta chain was sequenced for a study of blood T cell repertoires in COVID-19. Study-wide context: Specimens from acute and convalescent COVID-19 originated in the United States, Italy and Spain. PBMCs, B-cell-depleted T cells, or T cells were the source of the cDNA or gDNA that made up the material.

Per the germline V gene, CDR1 is DFQATT and CDR2 is SNEGSKA (reference sequence). The CDR3 has 11 amino acids. V dropped 6 bases and J dropped 6 bases, with 9 bases sitting between them. Authors' methods: Counts of nucleated cells, estimated from reference gene primer amplification, were obtained. The table came from immunoSEQ multiplex PCR; TCRdb's copy has only in-frame clones and leaves some out. V and J calls and clone size are given by that table; D and trimming were obtained from the DNA. The table records over 200,000 clones, 84% of them present only once. What was sequenced was peripheral blood. This TCR was recovered from an elderly woman with active or convalescent COVID-19. The chain employs TRBV20-1 and TRBJ2-1; no definite D call. This chain's CDR3 is CSAPLLNEQFF. In nucleotides, the CDR3 is TGCAGTGCCCCCCTTCTCAATGAGCAGTTCTTC.